The 2 T cell receptor beta chains reported below all come from one sample, sequenced in a study of pediatric ulcerative colitis. Repertoires were generated with immunoSEQ multiplex PCR, while TCRdb's copy carries only in-frame clones and drops some. The table includes approximately 40,000 clones, 73% detected once. One to two pinch biopsies were taken from the rectum during colonoscopy. Sequenced sample: gut tissue. The receptors here all came from a boy between 10 and 17 years old with moderate ulcerative colitis.

J is TRBJ2-7 and V is TRBV19; no definite D call. Germline V gene sequence: CDR1 LNHDA, CDR2 SQIVND (reference sequence). The CDR3 extends over 15 amino acids. V gave up 4 bases and J gave up 4 bases, with 17 bases separating them. In DNA form, the CDR3 reads TGTGCCAGTAGTAGGGCCTCAGCCGATGGTTACGAGCAGTACTTC. Amino acid sequence: CASSRASADGYEQYF.

This chain connects TRBV5-1 to TRBJ2-1, with 9 bases that match TRBD2. V shed 4 bases, J shed 6 bases, and the junction held 8 bases outside the gene matches. The length of the CDR3 is 15 residues. CDR1 SGHRS and CDR2 YFSETQ come from the germline V gene. The CDR3 protein is CASSLTAGGANEQFF. The CDR3 nucleotides read TGCGCCAGCAGCCTAACGGCGGGAGGGGCCAATGAGCAGTTCTTC. The full variable domain, in which reference TRBV5-1 and TRBJ2-1 provide the parts outside the CDR3, is KAGVTQTPRYLIKTRGQQVTLSCSPISGHRSVSWYQQTPGQGLQFLFEYFSETQRNKGNFPGRFSGRQFSNSRSEMNVSTLELGDSALYLCASSLTAGGANEQFFGPGTRLTVL.